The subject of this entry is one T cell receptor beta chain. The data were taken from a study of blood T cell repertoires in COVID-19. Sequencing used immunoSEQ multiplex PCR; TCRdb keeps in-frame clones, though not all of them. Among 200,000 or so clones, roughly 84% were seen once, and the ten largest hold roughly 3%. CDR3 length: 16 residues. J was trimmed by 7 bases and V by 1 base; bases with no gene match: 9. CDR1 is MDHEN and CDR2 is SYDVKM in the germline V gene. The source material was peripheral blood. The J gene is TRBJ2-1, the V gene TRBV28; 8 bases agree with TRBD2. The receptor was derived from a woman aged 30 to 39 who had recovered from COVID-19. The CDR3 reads CASSLFGLAGANEQFF. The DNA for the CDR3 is TGTGCCAGCAGTTTATTTGGACTAGCTGGGGCTAATGAGCAGTTCTTC.